This is a list of T cell receptor beta chains from one sample in a study of control samples from healthy donors and cancer patients. Some clones are missing from TCRdb's copy, which holds only in-frame ones; the method was immunoSEQ multiplex PCR. The repertoire holds under 40,000 clones, 80% to 90% seen once, with under 25% in the top ten. The source material was PBMCs. Source of these receptors: a woman aged 60-70 years with lung cancer. Each CDR3 is given with its conserved first and last residue. D genes are given only for firm matches. The size entry is marked missing in some rows and otherwise reads once, few, many or a size class.

>TRBJ2-3|TRBV5-8|.|.
CASSYPGDDTDTQYF
>TRBJ1-2|TRBV27|.|TRBD1
CASSFSPGQGKTNYGYTF
>TRBJ1-4|TRBV9|once|.
CASSVGGGEGEKLFF
>TRBJ2-1|TRBV27|.|TRBD2
CASSRRGDEQFF
>TRBJ1-2|TRBV27|.|.
CASSSPGARGGYTF
>TRBJ1-1|TRBV29-1|.|.
CSVEKESPEAFF
>TRBJ2-1|TRBV6-2/TRBV6-3|once|TRBD2
CASSDTSGRSYNEQFF
>TRBJ2-2|TRBV3-1/TRBV3-2|.|TRBD2
CASSQAVDSTSRTGELFF
>TRBJ2-1|TRBV5-4|.|TRBD2
CASSWTSGTYNEQFF
>TRBJ2-3|TRBV19|.|.
CASSPRRERDTQYF
>TRBJ1-3|TRBV4-3|.|.
CASSQDPNSSGNTIYF
>TRBJ1-3|TRBV7-2|.|.
CATRTGNTIYF
>TRBJ1-1|TRBV10-3|.|.
CAIGDMNTEAFF
>TRBJ1-1|TRBV3-1/TRBV3-2|.|.
CASISSTPRNTEAFF
>TRBJ2-4|TRBV6-2/TRBV6-3|few|.
CASSYSGVDIQYF
>TRBJ2-5|TRBV5-4|.|.
CASSLRGMETQYF
>TRBJ2-2|TRBV19|once|.
CASSVLPDSGELFF
>TRBJ1-4|TRBV3-1/TRBV3-2|few|.
CASSHGGLNEKLFF
>TRBJ1-1|TRBV12-3/TRBV12-4|.|.
CASSPTGNTEAFF
>TRBJ2-5|TRBV6-2/TRBV6-3|once|TRBD2
CASSPSQAGQETQYF
>TRBJ1-3|TRBV12-3/TRBV12-4|.|TRBD1
CASRTGSGNTIYF
>TRBJ2-7|TRBV4-1|.|.
CASSQDINYEQYF
>TRBJ1-2|TRBV28|.|.
CASSLPFRGGYTF
>TRBJ2-1|TRBV2|.|TRBD1
CASSAGRGLVNEQFF
>TRBJ2-1|TRBV10-3|.|.
CAISESSGNEQFF
>TRBJ1-5|TRBV2|.|.
CASSDRRTNQPQHF
>TRBJ2-1|TRBV10-3|.|TRBD2
CAISESRGGSYNEQFF
>TRBJ1-2|TRBV29-1|.|.
CSVVWESMGYTF
>TRBJ1-4|TRBV10-3|.|.
CAIRGTGSNEKLFF
>TRBJ2-5|TRBV9|.|.
CASSVEVSGRLQETQYF
>TRBJ2-3|TRBV7-2|.|TRBD2
CASSTRAGGTDTQYF
>TRBJ1-2|TRBV9|.|.
CASSPSTDFYGYTF
>TRBJ2-7|TRBV6-4|few|TRBD2
CASSLSGAYEQYF
>TRBJ2-2|TRBV10-3|.|.
CAISEVLSGTLGGGELFF
>TRBJ1-4|TRBV24-1|once|.
CATSDSSGEGKLFF
>TRBJ2-1|TRBV11-2|.|TRBD2
CASSLRGSGGEQFF
>TRBJ1-4|TRBV11-2|.|.
CASSLGAKLFF
>TRBJ2-2|TRBV28|.|TRBD2
CASSSGTRTGELFF
>TRBJ2-5|TRBV4-1|.|TRBD2
CASSPFGLAGGPAVETQYF
>TRBJ2-7|TRBV7-9|few|.
CASSSLEGGLYEQYF
>TRBJ1-1|TRBV7-9|few|.
CASSPPTSLTEAFF
>TRBJ2-5|TRBV4-1|.|.
CASSQDPGQSQETQYF
>TRBJ2-2|TRBV7-3|.|TRBD2
CASSPSGGSNTGELFF
>TRBJ1-1|TRBV27|.|TRBD1
CASSAGTGGNEAFF
>TRBJ1-3|TRBV7-9|.|.
CASSFGRGQPGNTIYF
>TRBJ1-6|TRBV5-6|.|.
CASSLADNNSPLHF
>TRBJ2-1|TRBV18|.|.
CASSELDIHFEQFF
>TRBJ2-1|TRBV6-5|.|.
CASSYRAGSYNEQFF
>TRBJ1-2|TRBV11-2|.|.
CASSSTLDYGYTF
>TRBJ2-1|TRBV24-1|.|.
CATSARGLGEQFF
>TRBJ2-1|TRBV12-3/TRBV12-4|.|TRBD1
CASTGQIHEQFF
>TRBJ2-3|TRBV30|.|TRBD2
CAWSEAGLSWGTDTQYF